Listed below are T cell receptor beta chains from one sample, sequenced in a study of blood T cell repertoires in COVID-19. Assay used: immunoSEQ multiplex PCR; TCRdb lists only in-frame clones, some missing. The sample consists of fewer than 300,000 clones, approximately 80% of them appearing once. Material for sequencing was peripheral blood. The receptors stem from a woman aged 60-75 years with active or convalescent COVID-19. Each CDR3 is given with its conserved first and last residue. Each record gives: V gene, clone size, D gene, J gene, CDR3 DNA, CDR3 protein. The D gene is left open where the match is weak. Size is omitted from some rows. Given values are once, few, many or a class for expanded clones.

V: TRBV9; size: once; D: NA; J: TRBJ2-6; DNA: TGTGCCAGCAGTGCGCACGGCGTCCTGACTTTC; CDR3: CASSAHGVLTF
V: TRBV4-3; size: NA; D: TRBD2; J: TRBJ2-1; DNA: TGCGCCAGCAGCCAAGTCAGGGTTAGCGGGGTACAGTTCTTC; CDR3: CASSQVRVSGVQFF
V: TRBV6-2/TRBV6-3; size: NA; D: TRBD2; J: TRBJ2-4; DNA: TGTGCCAGCAGCATTTCGGGACTAGCGGGCGGCCGGGGAAACATTCAGTACTTC; CDR3: CASSISGLAGGRGNIQYF
V: TRBV5-1; size: NA; D: NA; J: TRBJ2-2; DNA: TGCGCCAGCAGCTTGGGCGGGGTTAACACCGGGGAGCTGTTTTTT; CDR3: CASSLGGVNTGELFF
V: TRBV12-3/TRBV12-4; size: once; D: NA; J: TRBJ1-3; DNA: TGTGCCAGCAGCCCCTCCGGAAACACCATATATTTT; CDR3: CASSPSGNTIYF
V: TRBV4-3; size: few; D: TRBD1; J: TRBJ1-1; DNA: TGCGCCAGCAGCCAAGATCCGACAGGGTATATTGAAGCTTTCTTT; CDR3: CASSQDPTGYIEAFF
V: TRBV7-8; size: NA; D: NA; J: TRBJ2-1; DNA: TGTGCCAGCAGTCTTACCCCCCGCGGAAGCTCCTACAATGAGCAGTTCTTC; CDR3: CASSLTPRGSSYNEQFF
V: TRBV9; size: once; D: NA; J: TRBJ1-2; DNA: TGTGCCAGCAGCGTTGGGACCGGTACGGGGGTGAGTGGCTACACCTTC; CDR3: CASSVGTGTGVSGYTF
V: TRBV6-2/TRBV6-3; size: NA; D: TRBD1; J: TRBJ1-5; DNA: TGTGCCAGCAGTTACGCACCCCGACTTGGGACAGGGAGGCAGCCCCAGCATTTT; CDR3: CASSYAPRLGTGRQPQHF
V: TRBV4-1; size: NA; D: TRBD1; J: TRBJ1-1; DNA: TGCGCCAGCAGCCTCTCTCCGGGACAGGGGTACACTGAAGCTTTCTTT; CDR3: CASSLSPGQGYTEAFF
V: TRBV6-2/TRBV6-3; size: NA; D: TRBD2; J: TRBJ2-7; DNA: TGTGCCAGCAGTTTCGGCGGGGGGCGAACCAGGGGAGCAGACTACGAGCAGTACTTC; CDR3: CASSFGGGRTRGADYEQYF
V: TRBV7-6; size: few; D: NA; J: TRBJ1-1; DNA: TGTGCCAGCAGCTCTAGCAGACTGAACACTGAAGCTTTCTTT; CDR3: CASSSSRLNTEAFF
V: TRBV24-1; size: once; D: TRBD1; J: TRBJ1-5; DNA: TGTGCCACCAGTGAAGACAGGGGGCAAGAAAGTCAGCCCCAGCATTTT; CDR3: CATSEDRGQESQPQHF
V: TRBV5-4; size: NA; D: NA; J: TRBJ1-5; DNA: TGTGCCAGCAGCTTGAGAGGGAGCAATCAGCCCCAGCATTTT; CDR3: CASSLRGSNQPQHF
V: TRBV15; size: NA; D: NA; J: TRBJ1-2; DNA: TGTGCCACCAGCAGAGGTACAGGGTCCGTTAACTATGGCTACACCTTC; CDR3: CATSRGTGSVNYGYTF
V: TRBV7-9; size: NA; D: TRBD1; J: TRBJ1-2; DNA: TGTGCCAGCAGGGACCAGGGGGTCTATGGCTACACCTTC; CDR3: CASRDQGVYGYTF
V: TRBV27; size: NA; D: NA; J: TRBJ2-3; DNA: TGTGCCAGCAGTACGGGTCCGCGCACAACAGATACGCAGTATTTT; CDR3: CASSTGPRTTDTQYF
V: TRBV19; size: NA; D: TRBD1; J: TRBJ2-2; DNA: TGTGCCAGTAGTATCAGACAGGGCAACACCGGGGAGCTGTTTTTT; CDR3: CASSIRQGNTGELFF
V: TRBV18; size: NA; D: NA; J: TRBJ1-1; DNA: TGTGCCAGCTCACCACAACAACAGAACACTGAAGCTTTCTTT; CDR3: CASSPQQQNTEAFF
V: TRBV5-1; size: NA; D: NA; J: TRBJ2-7; DNA: TGCGCCAGCAGCTTACACGAGGGAGCCTACGAGCAGTACTTC; CDR3: CASSLHEGAYEQYF
V: TRBV28; size: few; D: NA; J: TRBJ2-2; DNA: TGTGCCAGCACAGGACTGAACACCGGGGAGCTGTTTTTT; CDR3: CASTGLNTGELFF
V: TRBV7-3; size: NA; D: TRBD2; J: TRBJ2-3; DNA: TGTGCCAGCAGCTCCCCGTCCCGGGCGGGAGCCACAGATACGCAGTATTTT; CDR3: CASSSPSRAGATDTQYF
V: TRBV12-3/TRBV12-4; size: NA; D: NA; J: TRBJ2-3; DNA: TGTGCCAGCAGTTTTGGACTTCGAGGTACGCAGTATTTT; CDR3: CASSFGLRGTQYF
V: TRBV6-5; size: NA; D: TRBD1; J: TRBJ1-1; DNA: TGTGCCAGTAACAGGGGAACTGAAGCTTTCTTT; CDR3: CASNRGTEAFF
V: TRBV11-3; size: NA; D: TRBD2; J: TRBJ2-5; DNA: TGTGCCAGCAGCCTAGAGGTGACTAGCGGGGTCCAAGAGACCCAGTACTTC; CDR3: CASSLEVTSGVQETQYF
V: TRBV19; size: NA; D: TRBD1; J: TRBJ2-6; DNA: TGTGCCAGTTTGGACAGGATCCTAACTGGGGCCAACGTCCTGACTTTC; CDR3: CASLDRILTGANVLTF
V: TRBV18; size: NA; D: NA; J: TRBJ1-2; DNA: TGTGCCAGCTCACCACTACCCGGGACTGTAGTTAACTATGGCTACACCTTC; CDR3: CASSPLPGTVVNYGYTF
V: TRBV24-1; size: NA; D: TRBD2; J: TRBJ2-1; DNA: TGTGCCACCAGTGACCCAGTAGCGGGGCCCAACAATGAGCAGTTCTTC; CDR3: CATSDPVAGPNNEQFF
V: TRBV19; size: NA; D: TRBD1; J: TRBJ1-1; DNA: TGTGCCAGTCCCAGTGGCAGGGGGCGTGAGAACACTGAAGCTTTCTTT; CDR3: CASPSGRGRENTEAFF
V: TRBV19; size: few; D: TRBD1; J: TRBJ1-5; DNA: TGTGCCAGTAGCGGGCAGGGGGCCCTGACCCAGCATTTT; CDR3: CASSGQGALTQHF
V: TRBV5-5; size: NA; D: NA; J: TRBJ1-2; DNA: TGTGCCAGCAGCTACACCATCCGGGCCCCGGCGGGGGGCTACACCTTC; CDR3: CASSYTIRAPAGGYTF
V: TRBV27; size: NA; D: TRBD1; J: TRBJ1-2; DNA: TGTGCCAGCAGGGCGACAGGGGAAGCGGACTATGGCTACACCTTC; CDR3: CASRATGEADYGYTF
V: TRBV4-1; size: NA; D: NA; J: TRBJ1-3; DNA: TGCGCCAGCAGCTTGCAGGGTGGCGCTGGAAACACCATATATTTT; CDR3: CASSLQGGAGNTIYF
V: TRBV12-5; size: once; D: TRBD1; J: TRBJ1-5; DNA: TGTGCTAGTGGTTTGGTACCGACAGGGGATAGCAATCAGCCCCAGCATTTT; CDR3: CASGLVPTGDSNQPQHF
V: TRBV3-1/TRBV3-2; size: once; D: NA; J: TRBJ2-7; DNA: TGTGCCAGCAGCCAAGATGCAGGGATAAACGAGCAGTACTTC; CDR3: CASSQDAGINEQYF
V: TRBV6-5; size: NA; D: TRBD1; J: TRBJ1-4; DNA: TGTGCCAGCAGTTACTCGATACAGGGGCTCGAAAAACTGTTTTTT; CDR3: CASSYSIQGLEKLFF